One and the same sample provided the 3 T cell receptor beta chains below, sequenced in a study of blood T cell repertoires in COVID-19. Using immunoSEQ multiplex PCR, the repertoire was profiled, and TCRdb retains in-frame clones only, with some absent. This sample has around 190,000 clones; about 88% occur once, and the top ten carry around 1.5%. Sample: peripheral blood. These receptors were taken from a man aged 18 to 30 with active or convalescent COVID-19.

As DNA, the CDR3 is TGTGCCAGCAGCCTTAGCGGGGGTTACCACTACGAGCAGTACTTC. Translating gives CASSLSGGYHYEQYF. The V and J genes are TRBV5-5 and TRBJ2-7; 9 bases map to TRBD2. The germline gives CDR1 SGHKS, CDR2 YYEKEE (reference sequence). The CDR3 has 15 residues. The ends lost 4 bases at V and 3 bases at J; junction bases unmatched: 8.

This clone turned up a few times. The rearrangement uses TRBV6-5 and TRBJ2-5; possibly TRBD2 for D (6 bases). Germline values: CDR1 MNHEY, CDR2 SVGAGI. The CDR3 is 16 amino acids. The V end was cut by 4 bases, the J end by 6 bases, with 21 bases between. The CDR3 is CASSLVRGMSLKTQYF. The CDR3 DNA follows: TGTGCCAGCAGTTTAGTTCGGGGGATGAGTTTGAAGACCCAGTACTTC.

The chain joins TRBV10-2 to TRBJ1-4; tentatively, D is TRBD1 (6 bases). The CDR3 loop spans 14 amino acids. V lost 7 bases to trimming and J lost 4 bases, with 13 bases between them. Germline CDR1 and CDR2: WSHSY and SAAADI. CDR3 region: CASMTTGGNEKLFF. CDR3 sequence (DNA): TGCGCCAGCATGACGACAGGTGGTAATGAAAAACTGTTTTTT.